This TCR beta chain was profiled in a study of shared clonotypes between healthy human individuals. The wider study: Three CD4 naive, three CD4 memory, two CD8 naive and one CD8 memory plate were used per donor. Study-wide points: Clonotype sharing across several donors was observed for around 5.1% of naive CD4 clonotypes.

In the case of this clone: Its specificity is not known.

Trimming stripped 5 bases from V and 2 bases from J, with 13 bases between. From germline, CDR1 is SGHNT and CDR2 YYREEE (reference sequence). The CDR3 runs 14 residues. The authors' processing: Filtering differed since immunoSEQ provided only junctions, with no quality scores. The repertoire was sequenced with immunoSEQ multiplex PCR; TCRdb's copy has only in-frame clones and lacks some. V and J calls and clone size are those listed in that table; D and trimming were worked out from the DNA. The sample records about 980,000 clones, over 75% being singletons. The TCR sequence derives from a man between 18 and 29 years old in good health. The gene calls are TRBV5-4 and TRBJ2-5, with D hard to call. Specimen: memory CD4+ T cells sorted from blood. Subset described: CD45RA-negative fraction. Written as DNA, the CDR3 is TGTGCCAGCAGGGACGGCTACTTACAAGAGACCCAGTACTTC. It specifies CASRDGYLQETQYF.